The subject of this entry is one T cell receptor beta chain. As processed by the authors: Amplified reference gene primers provided the basis for estimating nucleated cell counts. Profiling relied on immunoSEQ multiplex PCR, and the TCRdb table lists in-frame clones only, not all of them. V and J calls and clone size are copied from that table; D and trimming were computed from the DNA. Of roughly 60,000 clones in the sample, around nine tenths were seen once. The sample originates from a study of blood T cell repertoires in COVID-19. Background on the study: Researchers got acute and convalescent COVID-19 samples from the United States, Italy and Spain. T cells, B-cell-depleted T cells, or PBMCs supplied cDNA or gDNA.

CDR3 length equals 12 residues. V lost 8 bases and J lost 11, with 18 bases in between. Sequenced sample: peripheral blood. The clonotype was recovered from a human donor in a cohort sampled during active COVID-19. The chain is built from TRBV12-3 or TRBV12-4 and TRBJ1-1; D is perhaps TRBD1 (5 bases). The CDR3 nucleotides are TGTGCCAGCGCCCCGGCGGGGGTGTACGCTTTCTTT. Translated: CASAPAGVYAFF.